The rows below give T cell receptor beta chains drawn from one sample of a study of blood T cell repertoires in COVID-19. Sequenced by immunoSEQ multiplex PCR; TCRdb stores in-frame clones only, minus some. The table lists 250,000 or so clones, more than 70% of them singletons, with around 2.9% in the top ten. Sequencing was carried out using peripheral blood. Receptor source: a woman aged 55-69 years with acute or convalescent COVID-19. The CDR3 runs from the conserved cysteine through the conserved F or W. The D gene is left open where the match is weak. Rows may omit the clone size; those that give it use once, few, many or a size class.

v_gene,d_gene,abundance,j_gene,CDR3nt,CDR3aa
TRBV19,.,.,TRBJ1-5,TGTGCCAGTAGCCAGGGCGCAGGAGAGCATCAGCCCCAGCATTTT,CASSQGAGEHQPQHF
TRBV9,.,once,TRBJ2-3,TGTGCCAGCAGCGTAGCCGGGGAATCAGATACGCAGTATTTT,CASSVAGESDTQYF
TRBV28,.,.,TRBJ1-5,TGTGCCAGCAGCATTACAGGGTACGGCAATCAGCCCCAGCATTTT,CASSITGYGNQPQHF
TRBV24-1,.,.,TRBJ2-1,TGTGCCACCAGTGATCTTGGATCTGGAGGGGGCCTTCGCAATGAGCAGTTCTTC,CATSDLGSGGGLRNEQFF
TRBV10-3,.,.,TRBJ1-5,TGTGCCAGCAACAGGGTTGGACAGCCCCAGCATTTT,CASNRVGQPQHF
TRBV11-2,TRBD2,.,TRBJ2-2,TGTGCCAGCAGCTCATACGGACTAGCCGCCACCGGGGAGCTGTTTTTT,CASSSYGLAATGELFF
TRBV2,.,.,TRBJ1-1,TGTGCCACACAATCTAGAGGTGGGAACACTGAAGCTTTCTTT,CATQSRGGNTEAFF
TRBV3-1/TRBV3-2,.,.,TRBJ1-2,TGTGCCAGCAGCCAAGGGGCGGGGGCCGGATATGGCTACACCTTC,CASSQGAGAGYGYTF
TRBV7-9,.,.,TRBJ1-6,TGTGCCAGCAGCTTAGTCTCTGTTAATTCACCCCTCCACTTT,CASSLVSVNSPLHF
TRBV7-3,TRBD1,.,TRBJ2-2,TGTGCCAGCAGTTCGGGACAGCCTAACACCGGGGAGCTGTTTTTT,CASSSGQPNTGELFF
TRBV29-1,.,.,TRBJ1-2,TGCAGCGTTGGCGGGCGGGACGGAGCTAACTATGGCTACACCTTC,CSVGGRDGANYGYTF
TRBV6-1,.,.,TRBJ1-5,TGTGCCAGCAGTGAACTGGCGGGGGTAGGGAATCAGCCCCAGCATTTT,CASSELAGVGNQPQHF
TRBV19,.,.,TRBJ2-5,TGTGCCAGTAGTAACGGAGAGACCCAGTACTTC,CASSNGETQYF
TRBV21-1,.,.,TRBJ1-2,TGTGCCAGCAGCAAAAATGGAGAACCAATCATTAACTATGGCTACACCTTC,CASSKNGEPIINYGYTF
TRBV6-5,.,.,TRBJ1-1,TGTGCCAGCCATCGGGAGAGGGGGGGCACTGAAGCTTTCTTT,CASHRERGGTEAFF
TRBV6-2/TRBV6-3,TRBD1,.,TRBJ1-2,TGTGCCAGCAGTAACCGGGACAGGGGGTCCTATGGCTACACCTTC,CASSNRDRGSYGYTF
TRBV19,TRBD1,.,TRBJ1-2,TGTGCCAGTACCCCAACCCAGACAGGGTACATTAAATCTAACTATGGCTACACCTTC,CASTPTQTGYIKSNYGYTF
TRBV3-1/TRBV3-2,.,.,TRBJ1-4,TGTGCCAGCAGCCACAGGGGCGTCTCTGAAAAACTGTTTTTT,CASSHRGVSEKLFF
TRBV11-2,TRBD2,.,TRBJ2-1,TGTGCCAGCAGCTTAGGGACTAGCGGGAGAGGGGGAAATGAGCAGTTCTTC,CASSLGTSGRGGNEQFF
TRBV12-3/TRBV12-4,.,.,TRBJ2-3,TGTGCCAGCAGTTTAGCGGGAGGCAATACGCAGTATTTT,CASSLAGGNTQYF
TRBV6-6,.,.,TRBJ1-3,TGTGCCAGCAGTTTGAGTACTGGAAACACCATATATTTT,CASSLSTGNTIYF
TRBV6-6,TRBD1,.,TRBJ1-1,TGTGCCAGCAGTTCCGTGGACAGGTTGAACACTGAAGCTTTCTTT,CASSSVDRLNTEAFF
TRBV30,TRBD1,once,TRBJ1-3,TGTGCCTGGAGCAGACAGGGGTTCGGAAACACCATATATTTT,CAWSRQGFGNTIYF
TRBV5-1,.,few,TRBJ1-5,TGCGCCAGCAGCTTGGCCCCTGGGAGCCAGCCCCAGCATTTT,CASSLAPGSQPQHF
TRBV6-5,TRBD1,.,TRBJ2-7,TGTGCCAGCAGTTCTACCGGGACAGGGACCTACGAGCAGTACTTC,CASSSTGTGTYEQYF
TRBV12-3/TRBV12-4,.,.,TRBJ1-3,TGTGCCAGCCGAGGGGGAGCTGGAAACACCATATATTTT,CASRGGAGNTIYF
TRBV19,TRBD1,.,TRBJ1-2,TGTGCCAGTAGTCCTGGGACAGGAGCTAACTATGGCTACACCTTC,CASSPGTGANYGYTF
TRBV5-1,.,.,TRBJ2-2,TGCGCCAGCAGCTTGGTGGCGGGGGCCAGCACCGGGGAGCTGTTTTTT,CASSLVAGASTGELFF
TRBV7-3,.,.,TRBJ1-2,TGTGCCAGCAGCAAACAGGGTTCTGGCTACACCTTC,CASSKQGSGYTF
TRBV4-2,.,.,TRBJ1-3,TGTGCCAGCAGCCAATACAGGTTATCTGGAAACACCATATATTTT,CASSQYRLSGNTIYF
TRBV20-1,.,.,TRBJ2-5,TGCAGTGCTCGTGACCCACGACAGAAAAAGCAAGAGACCCAGTACTTC,CSARDPRQKKQETQYF
TRBV27,TRBD2,.,TRBJ2-7,TGTGCCAGCAGTTTTGCCGGGACTAGAGTCGAGCAGTACTTC,CASSFAGTRVEQYF
TRBV5-1,.,.,TRBJ1-6,TGCGCCAGCAGCCAAGACAGCTCCTATAATTCACCCCTCCACTTT,CASSQDSSYNSPLHF
TRBV24-1,.,.,TRBJ2-5,TGTGCCACCAGTGATACAGGGACGGGGACGAAAGAGACCCAGTACTTC,CATSDTGTGTKETQYF
TRBV29-1,TRBD1,.,TRBJ1-2,TGCAGCGTTGAGACAGGGGGATTCCGCGGCTACACCTTC,CSVETGGFRGYTF
TRBV19,TRBD2,.,TRBJ2-3,TGTGCCAGTAGCCCTGGGGGGGTCACAACAGATACGCAGTATTTT,CASSPGGVTTDTQYF
TRBV28,.,.,TRBJ1-2,TGTGCCAGCAGTTTACGCGGGTCTCTTAACTATGGCTACACCTTC,CASSLRGSLNYGYTF
TRBV6-5,.,once,TRBJ1-1,TGTGCCAGCAGTCTACAGGGATTTAACACTGAAGCTTTCTTT,CASSLQGFNTEAFF
TRBV7-9,TRBD1,.,TRBJ1-1,TGTGCCAGCAGCCATACAGGGGGCTTCGGAGCTGAAGCTTTCTTT,CASSHTGGFGAEAFF
TRBV18,.,.,TRBJ2-5,TGTGCCAGCTCACCTGAGCAAGAGACCCAGTACTTC,CASSPEQETQYF
TRBV18,.,.,TRBJ2-3,TGTGCCAGCTCACCACCGCGCAACACAGATACGCAGTATTTT,CASSPPRNTDTQYF
TRBV28,.,.,TRBJ1-2,TGTGCCAGCAGTTTACAGCGTAACTATGGCTACACCTTC,CASSLQRNYGYTF
TRBV5-6,.,.,TRBJ2-6,TGTGCCAGCGCCAGGGCTGGGGCCAACGTCCTGACTTTC,CASARAGANVLTF
TRBV3-1/TRBV3-2,.,once,TRBJ1-5,TGTGCCAGCAGCCAAGCCCCCCCCCAGGGTTTAGGCCAGCCCCAGCATTTT,CASSQAPPQGLGQPQHF
TRBV9,TRBD1,once,TRBJ1-1,TGTGCCAGCAGCGTCACAGGGGGCGCGTACACTGAAGCTTTCTTT,CASSVTGGAYTEAFF
TRBV11-2,TRBD1,.,TRBJ1-2,TGTGCCAGCAGCATCTCAGGGGGCGGGAATGGCTACACCTTC,CASSISGGGNGYTF
TRBV27,TRBD1,.,TRBJ2-2,TGTGCCAGCAGTTTTTTGGACAGGGTGGACACCGGGGAGCTGTTTTTT,CASSFLDRVDTGELFF
TRBV10-3,TRBD1,.,TRBJ2-7,TGTGCCATCAGTATTGACAGGGTCTACGAGCAGTACTTC,CAISIDRVYEQYF
TRBV4-1,.,.,TRBJ1-4,TGCGCCAGCAGCCAAGATCCCGGAACTAATGAAAAACTGTTTTTT,CASSQDPGTNEKLFF
TRBV2,TRBD1,.,TRBJ1-2,TGTGCCAGCAGTGGGGACAGGGGGACCCATGGCTACACCTTC,CASSGDRGTHGYTF
TRBV28,TRBD2,.,TRBJ2-2,TGTGCCAGCAGCCAGGGACTAGCGGGGCGCGCGAACACCGGGGAGCTGTTTTTT,CASSQGLAGRANTGELFF
TRBV19,.,.,TRBJ1-2,TGTGCCAGTAGTACCCAGGACAGCGCCTATGGCTACACCTTC,CASSTQDSAYGYTF
TRBV19,TRBD1,.,TRBJ2-7,TGTGCCAGTAGTATATTGGCAGGGGGCATCTACGAGCAGTACTTC,CASSILAGGIYEQYF
TRBV5-8,.,.,TRBJ1-2,TGTGCCAGCAGCGAGAGAGGACGGACTGACTATGGCTACACCTTC,CASSERGRTDYGYTF
TRBV12-3/TRBV12-4,.,.,TRBJ1-2,TGTGCCACCGCTTCCGGTGGTGGCTACACCTTC,CATASGGGYTF
TRBV11-3,.,.,TRBJ1-1,TGTGCCAGCAGCCGACAGCGATACACTGAAGCTTTCTTT,CASSRQRYTEAFF
TRBV10-1,.,.,TRBJ1-3,TGCGCCAGCAGTGACGGACCGGGGGAAAACACCATATATTTT,CASSDGPGENTIYF